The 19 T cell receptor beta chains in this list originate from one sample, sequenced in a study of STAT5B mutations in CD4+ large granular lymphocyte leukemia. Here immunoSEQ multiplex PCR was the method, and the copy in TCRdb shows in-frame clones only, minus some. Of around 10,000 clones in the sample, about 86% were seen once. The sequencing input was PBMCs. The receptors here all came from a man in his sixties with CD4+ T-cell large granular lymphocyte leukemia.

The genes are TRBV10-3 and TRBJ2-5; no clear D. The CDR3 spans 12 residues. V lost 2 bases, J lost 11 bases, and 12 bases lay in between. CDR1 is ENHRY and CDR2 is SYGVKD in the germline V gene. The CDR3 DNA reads TGTGCCATCAGTGAGAGGTACTTTGAGCAGTACTTC. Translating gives CAISERYFEQYF.

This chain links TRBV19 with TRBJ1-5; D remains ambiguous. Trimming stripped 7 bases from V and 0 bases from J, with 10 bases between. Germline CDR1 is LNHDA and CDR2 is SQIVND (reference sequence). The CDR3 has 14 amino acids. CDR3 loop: CASNILLSNQPQHF. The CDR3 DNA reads TGTGCCAGTAACATACTTCTTAGCAATCAGCCCCAGCATTTT.

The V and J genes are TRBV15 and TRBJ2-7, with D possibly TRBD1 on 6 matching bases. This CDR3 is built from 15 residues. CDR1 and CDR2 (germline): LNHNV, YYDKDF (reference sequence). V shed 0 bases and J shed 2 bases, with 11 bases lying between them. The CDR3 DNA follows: TGTGCCACCAGCAGAGATCGAGGGGGAACCTACGAGCAGTACTTC. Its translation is CATSRDRGGTYEQYF. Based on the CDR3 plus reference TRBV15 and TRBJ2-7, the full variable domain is DAMVIQNPRYQVTQFGKPVTLSCSQTLNHNVMYWYQQKSSQAPKLLFHYYDKDFNNEADTPDNFQSRRPNTSFCFLDIRSPGLGDTAMYLCATSRDRGGTYEQYFGPGTRLTVT.

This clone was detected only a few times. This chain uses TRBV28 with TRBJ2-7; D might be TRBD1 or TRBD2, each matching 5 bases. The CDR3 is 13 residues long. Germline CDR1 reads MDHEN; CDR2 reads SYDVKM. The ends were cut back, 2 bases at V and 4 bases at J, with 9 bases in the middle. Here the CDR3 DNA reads TGTGCCAGCAGTTTAAGGGGACCATACGAGCAGTACTTC. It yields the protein CASSLRGPYEQYF.

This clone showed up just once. CDR3 nucleotides: TGTGCCAGCACCCCCGGTGGGCTGAACAATCAGCCCCAGCATTTT. Translating gives CASTPGGLNNQPQHF. The chain uses TRBV27 and TRBJ1-5; D is ambiguous. V gave up 7 bases and J gave up 3 bases, with 16 bases separating them. This CDR3 region has 15 residues. CDR1 and CDR2 (germline): MNHEY, SMNVEV (reference sequence).

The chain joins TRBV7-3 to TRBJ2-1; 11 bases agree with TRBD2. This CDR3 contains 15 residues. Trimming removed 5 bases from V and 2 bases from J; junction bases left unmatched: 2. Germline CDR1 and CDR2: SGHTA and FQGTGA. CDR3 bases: TGTGCCAGCAGCCCGGGACTAGCGGCCTACAATGAGCAGTTCTTC. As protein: CASSPGLAAYNEQFF.

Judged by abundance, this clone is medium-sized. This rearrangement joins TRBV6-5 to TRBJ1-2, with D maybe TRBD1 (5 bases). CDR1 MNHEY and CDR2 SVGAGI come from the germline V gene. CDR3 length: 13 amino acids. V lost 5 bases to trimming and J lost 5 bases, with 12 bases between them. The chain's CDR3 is CASSEPSGYGYTF. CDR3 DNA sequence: TGTGCCAGCAGTGAACCCTCAGGGTATGGCTACACCTTC.

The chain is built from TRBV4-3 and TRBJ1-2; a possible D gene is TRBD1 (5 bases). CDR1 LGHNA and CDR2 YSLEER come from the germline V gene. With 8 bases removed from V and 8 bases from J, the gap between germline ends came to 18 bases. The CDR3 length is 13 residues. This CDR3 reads CASSHPTGGGYTF. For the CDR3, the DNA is TGCGCCAGCTCCCACCCCACAGGAGGAGGCTACACCTTC.

This chain's CDR3 is CSVMASGANVLTF. CDR3 nucleotides: TGCAGCGTAATGGCCTCTGGGGCCAACGTCCTGACTTTC. The rearrangement uses TRBV29-1 and TRBJ2-6, with D unresolved. The CDR3 totals 13 residues. Trimming pared 6 bases from V and 0 bases from J, leaving 6 bases between. From germline, CDR1 is SQVTM and CDR2 ANQGSEA.

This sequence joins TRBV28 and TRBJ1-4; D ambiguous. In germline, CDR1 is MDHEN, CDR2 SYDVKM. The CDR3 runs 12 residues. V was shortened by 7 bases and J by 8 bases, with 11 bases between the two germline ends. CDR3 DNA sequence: TGTGCCAGCATAGGGATAGAGGAAAAACTGTTTTTT. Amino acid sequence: CASIGIEEKLFF.

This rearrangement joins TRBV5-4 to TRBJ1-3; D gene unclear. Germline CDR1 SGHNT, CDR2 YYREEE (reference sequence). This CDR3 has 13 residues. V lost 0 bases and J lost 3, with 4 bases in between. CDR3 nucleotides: TGTGCCAGCAGCTTGGGGGGTGGAAACACCATATATTTT. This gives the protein CASSLGGGNTIYF.

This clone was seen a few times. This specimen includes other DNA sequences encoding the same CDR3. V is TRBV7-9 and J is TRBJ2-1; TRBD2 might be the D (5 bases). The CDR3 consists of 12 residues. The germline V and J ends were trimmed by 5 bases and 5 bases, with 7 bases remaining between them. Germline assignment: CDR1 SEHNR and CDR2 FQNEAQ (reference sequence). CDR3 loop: CASSPGDNEQFF. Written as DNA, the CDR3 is TGTGCCAGCAGCCCCGGGGACAATGAGCAGTTCTTC. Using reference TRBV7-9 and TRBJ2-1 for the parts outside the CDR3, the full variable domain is DTGVSQNPRHKITKRGQNVTFRCDPISEHNRLYWYRQTLGQGPEFLTYFQNEAQLEKSRLLSDRFSAERPKGSFSTLEIQRTEQGDSAMYLCASSPGDNEQFFGPGTRLTVL.

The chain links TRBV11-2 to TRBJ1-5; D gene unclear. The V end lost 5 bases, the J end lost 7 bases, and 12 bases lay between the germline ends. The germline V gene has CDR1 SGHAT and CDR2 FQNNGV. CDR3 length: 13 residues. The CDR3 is CASSLRREQPQHF. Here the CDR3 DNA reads TGTGCCAGCAGCCTGAGGAGGGAACAGCCCCAGCATTTT. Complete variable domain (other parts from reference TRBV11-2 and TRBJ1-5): EAGVAQSPRYKIIEKRQSVAFWCNPISGHATLYWYQQILGQGPKLLIQFQNNGVVDDSQLPKDRFSAERLKGVDSTLKIQPAKLEDSAVYLCASSLRREQPQHFGDGTRLSIL.

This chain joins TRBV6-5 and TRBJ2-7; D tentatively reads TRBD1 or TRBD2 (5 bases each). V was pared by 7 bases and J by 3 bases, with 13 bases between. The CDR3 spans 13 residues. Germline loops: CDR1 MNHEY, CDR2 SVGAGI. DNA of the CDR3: TGTGCCAGCACCGACCCGGGACGCTACGAGCAGTACTTC. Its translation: CASTDPGRYEQYF.

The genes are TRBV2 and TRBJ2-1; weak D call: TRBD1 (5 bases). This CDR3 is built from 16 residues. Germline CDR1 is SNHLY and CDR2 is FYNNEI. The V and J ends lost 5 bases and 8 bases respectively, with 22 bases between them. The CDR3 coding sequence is TGTGCCAGCAGTCCTCAATCGGTTGGGGCTCTCCATGAGCAGTTCTTC. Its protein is CASSPQSVGALHEQFF.

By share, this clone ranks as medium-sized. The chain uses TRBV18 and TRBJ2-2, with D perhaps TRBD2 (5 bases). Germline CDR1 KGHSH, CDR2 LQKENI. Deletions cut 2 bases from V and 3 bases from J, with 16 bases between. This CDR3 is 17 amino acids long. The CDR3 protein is CASSPWEAVRDTGELFF. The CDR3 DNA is TGTGCCAGCTCACCATGGGAAGCGGTCCGGGACACCGGGGAGCTGTTTTTT.

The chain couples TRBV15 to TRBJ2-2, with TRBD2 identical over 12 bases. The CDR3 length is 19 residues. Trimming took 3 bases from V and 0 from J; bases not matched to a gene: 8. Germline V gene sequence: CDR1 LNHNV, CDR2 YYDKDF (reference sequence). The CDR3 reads CATSRKGLAGATNTGELFF. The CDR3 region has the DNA TGTGCCACCAGCAGGAAGGGACTAGCGGGTGCGACGAACACCGGGGAGCTGTTTTTT.

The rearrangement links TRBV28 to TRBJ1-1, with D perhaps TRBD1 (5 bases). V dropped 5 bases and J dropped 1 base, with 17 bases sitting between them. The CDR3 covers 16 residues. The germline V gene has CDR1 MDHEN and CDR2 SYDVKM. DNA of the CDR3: TGTGCCAGCAGTCCCCAGCGGGGGATGGGGAACACTGAAGCTTTCTTT. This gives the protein CASSPQRGMGNTEAFF.

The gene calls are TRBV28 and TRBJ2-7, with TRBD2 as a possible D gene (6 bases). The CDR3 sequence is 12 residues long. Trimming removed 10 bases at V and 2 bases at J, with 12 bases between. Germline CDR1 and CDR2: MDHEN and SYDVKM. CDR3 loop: CATERVTYEQYF. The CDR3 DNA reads TGTGCCACCGAGCGGGTAACCTACGAGCAGTACTTC.